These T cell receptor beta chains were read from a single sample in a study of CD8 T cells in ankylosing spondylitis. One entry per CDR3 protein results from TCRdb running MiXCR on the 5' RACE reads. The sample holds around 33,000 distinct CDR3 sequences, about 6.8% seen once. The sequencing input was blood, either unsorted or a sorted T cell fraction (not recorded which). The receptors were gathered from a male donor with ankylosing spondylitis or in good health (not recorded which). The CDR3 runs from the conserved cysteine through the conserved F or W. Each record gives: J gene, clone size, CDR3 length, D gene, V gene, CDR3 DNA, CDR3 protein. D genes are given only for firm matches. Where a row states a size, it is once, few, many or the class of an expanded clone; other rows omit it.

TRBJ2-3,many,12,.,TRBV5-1,TGCGCCAGCAGCTTCCGGGCAGATACGCAGTATTTT,CASSFRADTQYF
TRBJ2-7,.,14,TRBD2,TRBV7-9,TGTGCCAGCAGCTTTGCTAGCGGGAGAGGGGAGCAGTACTTC,CASSFASGRGEQYF
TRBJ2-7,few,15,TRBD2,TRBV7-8,TGTGCCAGCAGCTTAGTGACTAGCGGGATGTACGAGCAGTACTTC,CASSLVTSGMYEQYF
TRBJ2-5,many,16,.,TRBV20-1,TGCAGTGCTAGAGACCCGCGGGCGGGATACCAAGAGACCCAGTACTTC,CSARDPRAGYQETQYF
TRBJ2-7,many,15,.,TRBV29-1,TGCAGCGTTGGAGATCAGGACCCACCCTTCTACGAGCAGTACTTC,CSVGDQDPPFYEQYF
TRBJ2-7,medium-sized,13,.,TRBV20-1,TGCAGTACCGACAGGTTCTACTCCTACGAGCAGTACTTC,CSTDRFYSYEQYF
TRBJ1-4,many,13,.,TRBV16,TGTGCCAGCAGCCAAATCCAGTTTGAAAAACTGTTTTTT,CASSQIQFEKLFF
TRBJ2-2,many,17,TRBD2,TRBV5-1,TGCGCCAGCAGCCGTCTAGCGGGAGGGAAGAACACCGGGGAGCTGTTTTTT,CASSRLAGGKNTGELFF
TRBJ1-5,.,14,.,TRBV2,TGTGCCAGCAGTGATGAACAGCTCAATCAGCCCCAGCATTTT,CASSDEQLNQPQHF
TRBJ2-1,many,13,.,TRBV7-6,TGTGCCAGCAGCTTAGAACTCCTCAATGAGCAGTTCTTC,CASSLELLNEQFF
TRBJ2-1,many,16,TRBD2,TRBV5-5,TGTGCCAGCAGCTTGCTGGTACTAGCGGGTTACAATGAGCAGTTCTTC,CASSLLVLAGYNEQFF
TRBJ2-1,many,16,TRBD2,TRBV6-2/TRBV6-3,TGTGCCAGCAGTTTCCATCTAGCGGGAGATGTCGATGAGCAGTTCTTC,CASSFHLAGDVDEQFF
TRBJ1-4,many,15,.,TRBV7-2,TGTGCCAGCAGCTGGTCCAGGGCTGATAATGAAAAACTGTTTTTT,CASSWSRADNEKLFF
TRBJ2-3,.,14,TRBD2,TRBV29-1,TGCAGCGCGAAGCCGACTAGCGGGAGGGATACGCAGTATTTT,CSAKPTSGRDTQYF
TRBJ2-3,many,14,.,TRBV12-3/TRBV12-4,TGTGCCAGCAGCCGACTGACTAGCACAGATACGCAGTATTTT,CASSRLTSTDTQYF
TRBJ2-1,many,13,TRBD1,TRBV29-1,TGCAGCGTTGCAGAACAGGGGTCCGGTGTGCAGTTCTTC,CSVAEQGSGVQFF
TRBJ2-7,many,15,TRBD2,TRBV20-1,TGCAGTGCAAGAAAGGGTAGCGGGAGCACCTACGAGCAGTACTTC,CSARKGSGSTYEQYF
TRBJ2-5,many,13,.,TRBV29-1,TGCAGCGTTGAAGTGGTAGCTAAAGAGACCCAGTACTTC,CSVEVVAKETQYF
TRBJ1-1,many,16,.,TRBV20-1,TGCAGTGCTAGAGATCAGGTTCGGGGGCCGCGCACTGAAGCTTTCTTT,CSARDQVRGPRTEAFF
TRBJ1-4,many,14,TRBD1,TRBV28,TGTGCCAGCAGTCCCACAGGGGAAGCGGAAAAACTGTTTTTT,CASSPTGEAEKLFF
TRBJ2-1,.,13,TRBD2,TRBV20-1,TGCAGTGTAGGTTCACTAGCGGGACTTGAGCAGTTCTTC,CSVGSLAGLEQFF
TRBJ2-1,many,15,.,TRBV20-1,TGCAGTCTGCTGACTCCGGGTCCCCGGAACAATGAGCAGTTCTTC,CSLLTPGPRNNEQFF
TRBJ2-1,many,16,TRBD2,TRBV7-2,TGTGCCAGCAGCTTGGCTAGCGGGGCCTCCTACAATGAGCAGTTCTTC,CASSLASGASYNEQFF
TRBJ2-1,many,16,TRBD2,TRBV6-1,TGTGCCAGCAGATCTTCGACTAGCGGGCTCGGTAATGAGCAGTTCTTC,CASRSSTSGLGNEQFF
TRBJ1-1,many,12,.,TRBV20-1,TGCAGTCCCCCGGGGGGAGGAACTGAAGCTTTCTTT,CSPPGGGTEAFF
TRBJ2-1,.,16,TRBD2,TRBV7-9,TGTGCCAGCAGTTTATGGACTAGCTTCGCCTACAATGAGCAGTTCTTC,CASSLWTSFAYNEQFF
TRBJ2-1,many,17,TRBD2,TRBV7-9,TGTGCCAGCAGCTCGACTCTAGCGGGAGCCCCCCCAAATGAGCAGTTCTTC,CASSSTLAGAPPNEQFF
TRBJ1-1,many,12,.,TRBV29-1,TGCAGCGTTGGGGCGCGGGGCACTGAAGCTTTCTTT,CSVGARGTEAFF
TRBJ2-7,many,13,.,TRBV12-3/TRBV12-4,TGTGCCAGCAGTTTAGCTGGGGGCGGCGAGCAGTACTTC,CASSLAGGGEQYF
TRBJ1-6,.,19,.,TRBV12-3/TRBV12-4,TGTGCCAGCAGTTTAAGTCGGCGGGGTATTCGCTCCTATAATTCACCCCTCCACTTT,CASSLSRRGIRSYNSPLHF
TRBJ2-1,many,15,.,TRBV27,TGTGCCAGCAGCCAGAATCACCCAACAGGGAATGAGCAGTTCTTC,CASSQNHPTGNEQFF
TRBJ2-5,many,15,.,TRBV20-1,TGCAGTGCCGTCCTCCGGAATGGGTTCCAAGAGACCCAGTACTTC,CSAVLRNGFQETQYF
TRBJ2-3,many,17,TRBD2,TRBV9,TGTGCCAGCAGCGCCGGGACTAGCGGGACTAGCACAGATACGCAGTATTTT,CASSAGTSGTSTDTQYF
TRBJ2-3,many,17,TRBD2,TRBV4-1,TGCGCCAGCAGCCAGCCCCGACTAGCGGGGAGCACAGATACGCAGTATTTT,CASSQPRLAGSTDTQYF
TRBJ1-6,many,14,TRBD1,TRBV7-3,TGTGCCAGCAGCTTCGGACAGGGGTATTCACCCCTCCACTTT,CASSFGQGYSPLHF
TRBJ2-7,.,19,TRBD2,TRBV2,TGTGCCAGCAGAAGGGGACTAGCGGGAGGGACCTCTTATCGACTGGCGCAGTACTTC,CASRRGLAGGTSYRLAQYF
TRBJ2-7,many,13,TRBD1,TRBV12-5,TGTGCTAGTGGCCGGGACAGAGTCTACGAGCAGTACTTC,CASGRDRVYEQYF
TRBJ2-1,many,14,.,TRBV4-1,TGCGCCAGCAGCCCTCAGGTGGGTGACAATGAGCAGTTCTTC,CASSPQVGDNEQFF
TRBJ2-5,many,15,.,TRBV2,TGTGCCAGCAGTGAGGGTTGGGGTGCGGTAGAGACCCAGTACTTC,CASSEGWGAVETQYF
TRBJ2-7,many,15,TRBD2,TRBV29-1,TGCAGCGTTGGAACCTTAGCTAGCGGGAGGGGCGAGCAGTACTTC,CSVGTLASGRGEQYF
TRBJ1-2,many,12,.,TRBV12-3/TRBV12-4,TGTGCCAGCAGTCCCACAGGGATCGGCTACACCTTC,CASSPTGIGYTF
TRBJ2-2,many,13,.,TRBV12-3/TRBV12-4,TGTGCCAGCAGTTTAGGGAATGCCGGGGAGCTGTTTTTT,CASSLGNAGELFF
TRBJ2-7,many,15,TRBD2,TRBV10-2,TGCGCCAGCAGTGAGGCTACTAGCGGGAGTTACGAGCAGTACTTC,CASSEATSGSYEQYF
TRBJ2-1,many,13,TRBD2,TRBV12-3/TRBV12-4,TGTGCCAGCAGTGTTACTTCCGGGACTAGCGCGAACTTC,CASSVTSGTSANF
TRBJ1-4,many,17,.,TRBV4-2,TGTGCCAGCAGCCAAGCCCCCGGGGTACCAAAGAGGGAAAAACTGTTTTTT,CASSQAPGVPKREKLFF
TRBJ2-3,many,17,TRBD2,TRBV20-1,TGCAGTGCGACACCGGGACTAGCGGGAGGGGTAGCAGATACGCAGTATTTT,CSATPGLAGGVADTQYF
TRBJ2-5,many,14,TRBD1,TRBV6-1,TGTGCCAGCAGAGCAGGGGGTGGGATTGAGACCCAGTACTTC,CASRAGGGIETQYF
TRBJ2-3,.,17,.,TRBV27,TGTGCCAGCAGTTTGAGGCGGGTGGAGGCTAGCACAGATACGCAGTATTTT,CASSLRRVEASTDTQYF
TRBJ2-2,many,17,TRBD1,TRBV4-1,TGCGCCAGCAGCCATGGACAGGGCCCTTCGAACACCGGGGAGCTGTTTTTT,CASSHGQGPSNTGELFF
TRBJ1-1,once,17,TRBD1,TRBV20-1,TGCAGTGCGCACAACCGGAGGACAGGTTACATGAACACTGAAGCTTTCTTT,CSAHNRRTGYMNTEAFF
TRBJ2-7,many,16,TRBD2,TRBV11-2,TGTGCCAGCAGCCGTACCCGTGGGACTAGAGTTCACGAGCAGTACTTC,CASSRTRGTRVHEQYF
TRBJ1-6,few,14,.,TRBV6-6,TGTGCCAGCAGTTACAAAGATAGTAGTTCACCCCTCCACTTT,CASSYKDSSSPLHF
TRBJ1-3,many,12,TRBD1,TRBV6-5,TGTGCCAGCAGGACACAGGGGAACACCATATATTTT,CASRTQGNTIYF
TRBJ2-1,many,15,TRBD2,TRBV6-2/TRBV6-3,TGTGCCAGCAGTGCTGGAGGGAGGGCCGTCCCTGAGCAGTTCTTC,CASSAGGRAVPEQFF
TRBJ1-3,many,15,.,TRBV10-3,TGTGCCATCAGCCCTCGGGAGGGATCGGGAAACACCATATATTTT,CAISPREGSGNTIYF
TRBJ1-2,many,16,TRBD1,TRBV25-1,TGTGCCAGCAGTGGCCCGGCGGGACAGGGGTTCTATGGCTACACCTTC,CASSGPAGQGFYGYTF
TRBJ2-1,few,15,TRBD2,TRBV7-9,TGTGCCAGCAGCTGGGACTACCACTCCTACAATGAGCAGTTCTTC,CASSWDYHSYNEQFF
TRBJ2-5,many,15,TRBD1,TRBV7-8,TGTGCCAGCAGATTAGGACAGGGAGCAAAAGAGACCCAGTACTTC,CASRLGQGAKETQYF
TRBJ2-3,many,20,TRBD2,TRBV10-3,TGTGCCATCACCGGGGACACCGTAGGGACTAGCGGGGCCGAGATGGGTACGCAGTATTTT,CAITGDTVGTSGAEMGTQYF